This T cell receptor beta chain emerged from a study of T cell responses to AZD1222 COVID-19 vaccine. Study outcomes and limitations: Without day 14 samples, only post-peak T cell repertoires were studied. Unmutated variant regions are reportedly the target of nearly half of TCRs that are spike-specific. Dominant at 160-218 and 743-854, vaccine-associated CD4 TCRs also spanned spike.

The protocol was immunoSEQ multiplex PCR, while the TCRdb copy is restricted to in-frame clones and leaves out a portion. The sample yields approximately 150,000 clones, around 89% seen once. The V gene lost 5 bases and the J gene lost 5 bases, with 15 bases spanning the gap. CDR3 length: 15 amino acids. Germline values: CDR1 SGHNT, CDR2 YENEEA. With regard to this clone: Its target is unknown.

This material consisted of peripheral blood, taken on day 0 of MenACWY control vaccination. This chain uses TRBV11-3 with TRBJ1-4, with a possible D match to TRBD1 (6 bases). This clonotype originated in an adult in good health. Here the CDR3 DNA reads TGTGCCAGCAGCCATTCAGGACAGCCGAATGAAAAACTGTTTTTT. As protein: CASSHSGQPNEKLFF.